The sequence of this T cell receptor beta chain was determined in a study of T cell clonotyping in hematopoietic cell transplantation. Study information: Pretransplant recipient samples were taken after cytoreduction. Study-wide results and limits: Recipient TCR diversity dropped after transplant; expanded clonotypes rose from day 30 to 180. Few recipient clonotypes overlapped donors; over 97% were de novo at given depth.

Time point described: recipient sample about 28 days before transplant, after cytoreduction. Sequenced by immunoSEQ multiplex PCR; TCRdb stores in-frame clones only, minus some. The sample includes about 3,300 clones, under 97% of them seen just once. Deletions cut 1 base from V and 6 bases from J, with 1 base between. The V gene's germline CDR1 is MDHEN and CDR2 SYDVKM. The CDR3 runs to 11 residues. About this clone itself: Antigen specificity is unknown.

The sequences come from peripheral blood mononuclear cells, collected before stem cell transplant. The V gene is TRBV28, the J gene TRBJ2-1; D unresolved. This TCR derives from a woman aged 45-65 years with chronic myeloid leukemia. Some clones in this sample may be carry-over from other donors' samples. The CDR3, as DNA: TGTGCCAGCAGTTTATTCAATGAGCAGTTCTTC. Its protein product is CASSLFNEQFF.